These 8 T cell receptor beta chains share one sample of origin, sequenced in a study of identical twins' blood T cells. TCRdb reanalysed the 5' RACE reads using MiXCR and keeps one entry per CDR3 protein. Among hundreds of thousands of distinct CDR3 sequences, roughly 27% were seen once, and the ten largest hold 5.5% to 6.5%. The specimen was PBMCs. These receptors came from a woman aged 18-49 years in good health.

Notes on this clonotype: The junction departs from germline at one end; a sequencing error may be responsible. The chain joins TRBV7-9 to TRBJ2-3; 7 positions agree with TRBD1. The CDR3 spans 15 residues. Germline V gene sequence: CDR1 SEHNR, CDR2 FQNEAQ (reference sequence). The CDR3 spells CTSSARDSYTDTQYF. The CDR3 bases are TGTACCAGCAGCGCCCGGGACAGCTACACAGATACGCAGTATTTT. Filled out from reference TRBV7-9 and TRBJ2-3, the complete variable domain reads DTGVSQNPRHKITKRGQNVTFRCDPISEHNRLYWYRQTLGQGPEFLTYFQNEAQLEKSRLLSDRFSAERPKGSFSTLEIQRTEQGDSAMYLCTSSARDSYTDTQYFGPGTRLTVL.

V and J are TRBV12-3 or TRBV12-4 and TRBJ1-1; 7 bases match TRBD1. The CDR3 is 16 residues long. With 2 bases clipped from V and 3 bases from J, the junction kept 9 bases outside the gene matches. CDR3 sequence reads: CASSLPRPRGDTEAFF. The CDR3 DNA reads as TGTGCCAGCAGTTTACCCCGCCCCAGGGGGGACACTGAAGCTTTCTTT.

The chain is built from TRBV5-1 and TRBJ1-2; no clear D. V lost 4 bases and J 1 base, leaving 14 bases between the germline ends. The germline V gene encodes CDR1 SGHRS and CDR2 YFSETQ. The CDR3 is made up of 15 amino acids. The chain's CDR3 is CASSVHLGDNYGYTF. The DNA of the CDR3 is TGCGCCAGCAGCGTGCACCTCGGAGATAACTATGGCTACACCTTC.

V is TRBV6-2 or TRBV6-3 and J is TRBJ1-1, with D hard to call. V lost 0 bases, J lost 0 bases, and 11 bases lay in between. In germline, CDR1 is MNHEY, CDR2 SVGEGT. The CDR3 extends over 16 amino acids. For the CDR3, the DNA is TGTGCCAGCAGTTACTCAGGGCTGCGGATGAACACTGAAGCTTTCTTT. Its translation is CASSYSGLRMNTEAFF.

The chain combines TRBV7-6 with TRBJ1-3; 7 bases are shared with TRBD1. The CDR3 sequence is 14 residues long. Germline lookup yields CDR1 SGHVS and CDR2 FNYEAQ. V lost 3 bases and J lost 8; bases outside the gene matches: 7. The CDR3 protein is CASSLYGTDDTIYF. CDR3 bases: TGTGCCAGCAGCTTGTACGGGACAGATGACACCATATATTTT.

The chain carries TRBV5-8 and TRBJ1-2; D is undetermined. The CDR3 spans 15 residues. Trimming removed 0 bases at V and 3 bases at J, with 12 bases between. Per germline, CDR1 SGHTS and CDR2 YDEGEE. As DNA, the CDR3 is TGTGCCAGCAGCTTGGCGGGGATACCATACTATGGCTACACCTTC. It yields the protein CASSLAGIPYYGYTF.

This clonotype came up a few times. The chain is built from TRBV5-8 and TRBJ1-2; 7 bases align to TRBD1. Germline-derived CDR1 and CDR2 are SGHTS and YDEGEE. Germline trimming cut 2 bases from V and 4 bases from J; bases unmatched to any gene: 2. The CDR3 is 13 residues long. CDR3 protein: CASSLRQGYGYTF. The DNA of the CDR3 is TGTGCCAGCAGCTTACGACAGGGCTATGGCTACACCTTC.

This clonotype was detected many times. The V and J genes are TRBV6-4 and TRBJ2-1, with 12 bases matching TRBD2. Germline V gene sequence: CDR1 MRHNA, CDR2 SNTAGT. The V segment lost 2 bases and the J segment 6 bases; nucleotides outside the gene matches: 2. This CDR3 is 15 amino acids long. CDR3 in DNA: TGTGCCAGCAGTGACGGGGGACTAGCGGGCAATGAGCAGTTCTTC. This translates into CASSDGGLAGNEQFF.